The rows below give T cell receptor beta chains drawn from one sample of a study of siplizumab effects on memory and regulatory T cells. TCRdb's table, derived via immunoSEQ multiplex PCR, lists solely in-frame clones and lacks some. The sample lists about 94,000 clones, 94% seen once, with roughly 0.3% in the top ten. Sequenced sample: non-Treg CD4+ T cells sorted from blood. The receptors originated from a human donor in good health. The CDR3 runs from the conserved cysteine through the conserved F or W. Fields, in order: J gene, clone size, V gene, CDR3 length, D gene, CDR3 protein, CDR3 DNA. A D gene is named only where the DNA matches it firmly. Clone size is shown for a subset of rows, as once, few, many or a class of expanded clone.

j_call: TRBJ2-1; clone_size: -; v_call: TRBV11-3; cdr3_length: 17; d_call: TRBD2; cdr3_aa: CASSSSLAVSSYNEQFF; cdr3_nt: TGTGCCAGCAGCTCCTCACTAGCGGTGAGCTCCTACAATGAGCAGTTCTTC
j_call: TRBJ1-2; clone_size: once; v_call: TRBV19; cdr3_length: 14; d_call: -; cdr3_aa: CASSGGTQRYGYTF; cdr3_nt: TGTGCCAGTAGTGGTGGGACTCAGCGCTATGGCTACACCTTC
j_call: TRBJ1-2; clone_size: -; v_call: TRBV10-3; cdr3_length: 13; d_call: -; cdr3_aa: CAIRETDNYGYTF; cdr3_nt: TGTGCCATCAGAGAGACCGATAACTATGGCTACACCTTC
j_call: TRBJ2-7; clone_size: once; v_call: TRBV28; cdr3_length: 14; d_call: TRBD1; cdr3_aa: CASSTGQEVYEQYF; cdr3_nt: TGTGCCAGCAGCACGGGACAGGAGGTATACGAGCAGTACTTC
j_call: TRBJ2-1; clone_size: -; v_call: TRBV28; cdr3_length: 13; d_call: TRBD1; cdr3_aa: CASQSGQGNEQFF; cdr3_nt: TGTGCCAGTCAGTCCGGACAGGGAAATGAGCAGTTCTTC
j_call: TRBJ2-1; clone_size: -; v_call: TRBV5-5; cdr3_length: 16; d_call: -; cdr3_aa: CASSLSTQSPYNEQFF; cdr3_nt: TGTGCCAGCAGCTTGAGCACGCAGTCACCCTACAATGAGCAGTTCTTC
j_call: TRBJ2-2; clone_size: -; v_call: TRBV30; cdr3_length: 14; d_call: -; cdr3_aa: CAWSVGVRGGELFF; cdr3_nt: TGTGCCTGGAGTGTAGGGGTACGGGGCGGGGAGCTGTTTTTT
j_call: TRBJ1-4; clone_size: -; v_call: TRBV7-9; cdr3_length: 16; d_call: TRBD1; cdr3_aa: CASSLEFGTVNEKLFF; cdr3_nt: TGTGCCAGCAGCTTAGAGTTCGGGACAGTGAATGAAAAACTGTTTTTT
j_call: TRBJ2-5; clone_size: -; v_call: TRBV11-3; cdr3_length: 13; d_call: -; cdr3_aa: CASSPVGKGTQYF; cdr3_nt: TGTGCCAGCAGCCCAGTGGGCAAGGGGACCCAGTACTTC
j_call: TRBJ2-1; clone_size: -; v_call: TRBV5-1; cdr3_length: 12; d_call: -; cdr3_aa: CASSKDLNEQFF; cdr3_nt: TGCGCCAGCAGCAAGGACTTAAATGAGCAGTTCTTC
j_call: TRBJ1-1; clone_size: -; v_call: TRBV19; cdr3_length: 15; d_call: TRBD1; cdr3_aa: CASSDTDRGLAEAFF; cdr3_nt: TGTGCCAGTAGTGACACGGACAGGGGGTTGGCTGAAGCTTTCTTT
j_call: TRBJ1-2; clone_size: -; v_call: TRBV7-2; cdr3_length: 12; d_call: -; cdr3_aa: CASSPGAYGYTF; cdr3_nt: TGTGCCAGCAGCCCCGGGGCCTATGGCTACACCTTC
j_call: TRBJ1-4; clone_size: -; v_call: TRBV6-6; cdr3_length: 12; d_call: -; cdr3_aa: CASGGRNEKLFF; cdr3_nt: TGTGCCAGCGGAGGGCGGAATGAAAAACTGTTTTTT
j_call: TRBJ2-3; clone_size: -; v_call: TRBV27; cdr3_length: 13; d_call: -; cdr3_aa: CASSHQGTDTQYF; cdr3_nt: TGTGCCAGCAGCCATCAGGGCACAGATACGCAGTATTTT
j_call: TRBJ2-1; clone_size: -; v_call: TRBV4-1; cdr3_length: 15; d_call: -; cdr3_aa: CASSQDPGSYNEQFF; cdr3_nt: TGCGCCAGCAGCCAAGATCCCGGCTCCTACAATGAGCAGTTCTTC
j_call: TRBJ1-6; clone_size: few; v_call: TRBV30; cdr3_length: 13; d_call: -; cdr3_aa: CAWSVNLNSPLHF; cdr3_nt: TGTGCCTGGAGTGTAAACCTTAATTCACCCCTCCACTTT
j_call: TRBJ1-2; clone_size: -; v_call: TRBV11-2; cdr3_length: 14; d_call: -; cdr3_aa: CASSSPRGDYGYTF; cdr3_nt: TGTGCCAGCAGCTCCCCCCGCGGGGACTATGGCTACACCTTC
j_call: TRBJ2-7; clone_size: -; v_call: TRBV27; cdr3_length: 15; d_call: TRBD1; cdr3_aa: CASSARTGLSYEQYF; cdr3_nt: TGTGCCAGCAGTGCCCGGACAGGTCTGTCTTACGAGCAGTACTTC
j_call: TRBJ2-1; clone_size: -; v_call: TRBV13; cdr3_length: 16; d_call: TRBD2; cdr3_aa: CASSTRTSGGADEQFF; cdr3_nt: TGTGCCAGCAGCACCCGGACTAGCGGGGGGGCCGATGAGCAGTTCTTC
j_call: TRBJ1-3; clone_size: -; v_call: TRBV4-2; cdr3_length: 17; d_call: -; cdr3_aa: CASSQLGSRSSGNTIYF; cdr3_nt: TGTGCCAGCAGCCAGTTGGGCAGCCGGAGCTCTGGAAACACCATATATTTT
j_call: TRBJ2-5; clone_size: -; v_call: TRBV5-6; cdr3_length: 15; d_call: TRBD2; cdr3_aa: CASSFSRLAVETQYF; cdr3_nt: TGTGCCAGCAGCTTCTCTCGGCTAGCGGTGGAGACCCAGTACTTC
j_call: TRBJ2-2; clone_size: -; v_call: TRBV7-8; cdr3_length: 18; d_call: TRBD2; cdr3_aa: CASSLIVQRGSFVGELFF; cdr3_nt: TGTGCCAGCAGCTTAATTGTACAGCGGGGTTCGTTTGTCGGGGAGCTGTTTTTT
j_call: TRBJ1-2; clone_size: -; v_call: TRBV7-3; cdr3_length: 14; d_call: -; cdr3_aa: CASSLSGGPYGYTF; cdr3_nt: TGTGCCAGCAGCTTAAGTGGGGGTCCCTATGGCTACACCTTC
j_call: TRBJ2-5; clone_size: -; v_call: TRBV19; cdr3_length: 17; d_call: TRBD2; cdr3_aa: CASSIRRTSGYQETQYF; cdr3_nt: TGTGCCAGTAGTATAAGGCGAACTAGCGGGTACCAAGAGACCCAGTACTTC
j_call: TRBJ1-1; clone_size: -; v_call: TRBV18; cdr3_length: 14; d_call: -; cdr3_aa: CASSPSSVNTEAFF; cdr3_nt: TGTGCCAGCTCACCGAGTTCAGTCAACACTGAAGCTTTCTTT
j_call: TRBJ1-3; clone_size: -; v_call: TRBV30; cdr3_length: 14; d_call: -; cdr3_aa: CAWSWPVGGNTIYF; cdr3_nt: TGTGCCTGGAGTTGGCCCGTGGGGGGAAACACCATATATTTT
j_call: TRBJ2-5; clone_size: -; v_call: TRBV5-1; cdr3_length: 14; d_call: TRBD2; cdr3_aa: CASRPTSGEETQYF; cdr3_nt: TGCGCCAGCAGACCTACTAGCGGGGAAGAGACCCAGTACTTC
j_call: TRBJ2-3; clone_size: -; v_call: TRBV4-2; cdr3_length: 16; d_call: -; cdr3_aa: CASSLATGGHTDTQYF; cdr3_nt: TGTGCCAGCAGCCTAGCGACGGGGGGCCACACAGATACGCAGTATTTT
j_call: TRBJ1-3; clone_size: -; v_call: TRBV20-1; cdr3_length: 11; d_call: -; cdr3_aa: CSPVVGNTIYF; cdr3_nt: TGCAGTCCCGTGGTGGGAAACACCATATATTTT
j_call: TRBJ1-3; clone_size: -; v_call: TRBV21-1; cdr3_length: 14; d_call: -; cdr3_aa: CASSKESYLDTIYF; cdr3_nt: TGTGCCAGCAGCAAAGAGAGCTACTTAGACACCATATATTTT
j_call: TRBJ2-7; clone_size: -; v_call: TRBV11-2; cdr3_length: 15; d_call: -; cdr3_aa: CASSPLRDGVYEQYF; cdr3_nt: TGTGCCAGCAGCCCCCTAAGGGACGGAGTCTACGAGCAGTACTTC
j_call: TRBJ1-1; clone_size: -; v_call: TRBV19; cdr3_length: 14; d_call: -; cdr3_aa: CASSIVGTLTEAFF; cdr3_nt: TGTGCCAGTAGTATAGTGGGGACACTCACTGAAGCTTTCTTT
j_call: TRBJ2-5; clone_size: -; v_call: TRBV7-7; cdr3_length: 15; d_call: TRBD2; cdr3_aa: CASRQSSGSQETQYF; cdr3_nt: TGTGCTAGCAGACAATCTAGCGGCTCACAAGAGACCCAGTACTTC
j_call: TRBJ2-7; clone_size: -; v_call: TRBV27; cdr3_length: 14; d_call: -; cdr3_aa: CASSLWQGRYEQYF; cdr3_nt: TGTGCCAGCAGTCTCTGGCAGGGCCGATACGAGCAGTACTTC
j_call: TRBJ1-1; clone_size: -; v_call: TRBV9; cdr3_length: 15; d_call: TRBD1; cdr3_aa: CASSGGQGLNTEAFF; cdr3_nt: TGTGCCAGCAGCGGGGGACAGGGATTGAACACTGAAGCTTTCTTT
j_call: TRBJ1-2; clone_size: -; v_call: TRBV6-1; cdr3_length: 15; d_call: TRBD1; cdr3_aa: CATATGTGGNYGYTF; cdr3_nt: TGTGCCACTGCTACCGGGACAGGGGGAAACTATGGCTACACCTTC
j_call: TRBJ2-3; clone_size: -; v_call: TRBV11-3; cdr3_length: 16; d_call: -; cdr3_aa: CASSPPGPLGTDTQYF; cdr3_nt: TGTGCCAGCAGCCCCCCAGGGCCCCTCGGCACAGATACGCAGTATTTT
j_call: TRBJ1-3; clone_size: once; v_call: TRBV7-2; cdr3_length: 15; d_call: -; cdr3_aa: CASSLVGLGGNTIYF; cdr3_nt: TGTGCCAGCAGCTTAGTTGGGTTAGGTGGAAACACCATATATTTT
j_call: TRBJ2-4; clone_size: -; v_call: TRBV11-3; cdr3_length: 13; d_call: -; cdr3_aa: CASSLVPGDIQYF; cdr3_nt: TGTGCCAGCAGCTTAGTCCCAGGGGACATTCAGTACTTC
j_call: TRBJ1-1; clone_size: -; v_call: TRBV6-6; cdr3_length: 12; d_call: -; cdr3_aa: CASSYSRGEAFF; cdr3_nt: TGTGCCAGCAGTTACTCTCGGGGTGAAGCTTTCTTT
j_call: TRBJ1-5; clone_size: -; v_call: TRBV9; cdr3_length: 16; d_call: -; cdr3_aa: CASSVGDGGGHQPQHF; cdr3_nt: TGTGCCAGCAGCGTAGGTGATGGGGGGGGGCACCAGCCCCAGCATTTT
j_call: TRBJ2-7; clone_size: -; v_call: TRBV4-2; cdr3_length: 15; d_call: TRBD1; cdr3_aa: CASSQSRTGAYEQYF; cdr3_nt: TGTGCCAGCAGCCAATCTAGGACAGGAGCCTACGAGCAGTACTTC
j_call: TRBJ1-4; clone_size: -; v_call: TRBV6-5; cdr3_length: 15; d_call: TRBD1; cdr3_aa: CASSSLAGGNEKLFF; cdr3_nt: TGTGCCAGCAGTTCCCTAGCAGGGGGGAATGAAAAACTGTTTTTT
j_call: TRBJ1-2; clone_size: -; v_call: TRBV5-6; cdr3_length: 17; d_call: -; cdr3_aa: CASSHLSGADRSIGYTF; cdr3_nt: TGTGCCAGCAGCCACCTGTCGGGGGCCGATCGGTCTATCGGCTACACCTTC
j_call: TRBJ1-1; clone_size: -; v_call: TRBV30; cdr3_length: 13; d_call: -; cdr3_aa: CAWSGGPNTEAFF; cdr3_nt: TGTGCCTGGAGTGGGGGCCCAAACACTGAAGCTTTCTTT
j_call: TRBJ1-1; clone_size: few; v_call: TRBV30; cdr3_length: 11; d_call: -; cdr3_aa: CAWTATIEAFF; cdr3_nt: TGTGCCTGGACTGCGACGATTGAAGCTTTCTTT
j_call: TRBJ2-2; clone_size: -; v_call: TRBV27; cdr3_length: 14; d_call: TRBD2; cdr3_aa: CASTPRGDTGELFF; cdr3_nt: TGTGCCAGCACCCCGCGGGGGGACACCGGGGAGCTGTTTTTT
j_call: TRBJ2-5; clone_size: -; v_call: TRBV5-1; cdr3_length: 13; d_call: -; cdr3_aa: CASSLGLGETQYF; cdr3_nt: TGCGCCAGCAGCTTGGGACTCGGAGAGACCCAGTACTTC
j_call: TRBJ1-1; clone_size: -; v_call: TRBV30; cdr3_length: 16; d_call: TRBD1; cdr3_aa: CAWSGTGASRRTEAFF; cdr3_nt: TGTGCCTGGAGTGGCACAGGGGCCTCGCGGCGGACTGAAGCTTTCTTT
j_call: TRBJ2-1; clone_size: -; v_call: TRBV27; cdr3_length: 15; d_call: TRBD2; cdr3_aa: CASKIAGGLNNEQFF; cdr3_nt: TGTGCCAGCAAAATAGCGGGAGGGCTTAACAATGAGCAGTTCTTC
j_call: TRBJ1-2; clone_size: -; v_call: TRBV27; cdr3_length: 12; d_call: TRBD1; cdr3_aa: CASGTGYYGYTF; cdr3_nt: TGTGCCTCAGGGACAGGGTACTATGGCTACACCTTC
j_call: TRBJ1-1; clone_size: few; v_call: TRBV5-4; cdr3_length: 14; d_call: TRBD1; cdr3_aa: CASRTGQGEARAFF; cdr3_nt: TGTGCCAGCAGGACGGGACAGGGAGAGGCTCGCGCTTTCTTT
j_call: TRBJ2-7; clone_size: -; v_call: TRBV11-2; cdr3_length: 13; d_call: -; cdr3_aa: CASSSRDGSEQYF; cdr3_nt: TGTGCCAGCAGCTCTAGGGACGGTTCGGAGCAGTACTTC